This T cell receptor beta chain was captured in a study of T cell clonality in common variable immunodeficiency. CVID and control samples used equivalent genomic DNA input. The method was immunoSEQ multiplex PCR; TCRdb's version includes in-frame clones alone and lacks a portion of them. The sample holds approximately 20,000 clones, and no clone turns up only once. Germline CDR1 and CDR2: SEHNR and FQNEAQ (reference sequence). V lost 3 bases to trimming and J lost 6 bases; unmatched junction nucleotides: 2. This CDR3 has 14 residues. The sample holds many counts of this clone. Its antigen remains unknown. The read is 3 residues too short to cover the CDR3 end, so that end is filled in from the germline J gene. Overall study results and limits: Compared with controls, CVID subjects had fewer shared TCRbeta clones. CVID subjects had higher TCRbeta clonality than healthy controls, most marked in about a third. Fewer deletions and N-nucleotide insertions were reportedly seen in common variable immunodeficiency TCR beta sequences.

The source of this sequence is a human donor with common variable immunodeficiency. Material: peripheral blood mononuclear cells. The rearrangement uses TRBV7-9 and TRBJ1-5; 10 nucleotides line up with TRBD1. Partial CDR3 DNA: TGTGCCAGCAGCTTGGGACAGGGGATTCAGCCC. Translated, it gives CASSLGQGIQP. From start to end, the CDR3 is CASSLGQGIQPQHF.